The 3 T cell receptor beta chains listed next were all sequenced from one sample in a study of shared clonotypes between healthy human individuals (dated by TCRdb to the early 2020s). CD8 naive samples were obtained by positive selection for CCR7 among CD45RO-negative cells, yielding a CD45RA+CCR7+ population from which TemRA cells were excluded. The receptor library was made with the immunoSEQ multiplex PCR assay. TCRdb provides this immuneACCESS table in a form limited to in-frame rearrangements. Some clones are lacking; in checked studies, under half of them reflect an unresolved V gene, and why the rest are absent is not known. This sample holds about 680,000 clones; under 95% were observed only once. The ten largest clones add up to roughly 22% of the sample. What was sequenced was naive CD8+ T cells sorted from blood. What the cell subset or site label conveys for this sample: CD45RA+CCR7+. Every receptor here comes from a man aged 25 to 40 in good health.

Worth noting for this clone: Other DNA sequences in this specimen translate into the identical CDR3. The chain employs TRBV9 and TRBJ2-7, with D possibly being TRBD2 (5 bases). V was trimmed by 0 bases and J by 2 bases, leaving 9 bases between them. CDR3 size: 14 residues. Germline lookup yields CDR1 SGDLS and CDR2 YYNGEE. This CDR3 is CASSVGTATYEQYF. CDR3 nucleotide sequence: TGTGCCAGCAGCGTAGGGACTGCAACCTACGAGCAGTACTTC.

The chain links TRBV13 to TRBJ2-3; TRBD2 agrees at 7 bases. J gave up 4 bases and V 5 bases, and 12 bases lay outside the gene matches. The CDR3 is 16 residues long. Germline V lookup: CDR1 PRHDT, CDR2 FYEKMQ (reference sequence). The CDR3 loop is CASSGPSGGGSDTQYF. The CDR3 DNA follows: TGTGCCAGCAGCGGACCCAGCGGCGGGGGTTCAGATACGCAGTATTTT.

The chain carries TRBV29-1 and TRBJ2-7; 8 nucleotides align to TRBD1. The germline V gene encodes CDR1 SQVTM and CDR2 ANQGSEA. V was pared by 7 bases and J by 2 bases, with 7 bases of the junction left unmatched. The CDR3 length is 13 residues. The CDR3 protein is CSGQGALPYEQYF. The CDR3 DNA is TGCAGCGGGCAGGGGGCCCTACCCTACGAGCAGTACTTC.